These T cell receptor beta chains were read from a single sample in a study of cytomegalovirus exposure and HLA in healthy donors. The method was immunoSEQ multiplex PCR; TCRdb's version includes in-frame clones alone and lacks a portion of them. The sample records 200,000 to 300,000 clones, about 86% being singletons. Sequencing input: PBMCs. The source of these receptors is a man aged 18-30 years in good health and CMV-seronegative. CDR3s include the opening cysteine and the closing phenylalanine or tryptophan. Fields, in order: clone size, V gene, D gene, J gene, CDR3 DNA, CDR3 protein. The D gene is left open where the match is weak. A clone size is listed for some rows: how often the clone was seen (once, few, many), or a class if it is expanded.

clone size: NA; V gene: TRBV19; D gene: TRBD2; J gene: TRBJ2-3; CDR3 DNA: TGTGCCAGTAGGAACGCGGGGGGCGACGGAGACGCGCAGTATTTT; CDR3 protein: CASRNAGGDGDAQYF
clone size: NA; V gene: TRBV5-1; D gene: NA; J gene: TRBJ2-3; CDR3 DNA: TGCGCCAGCAGCTCCCAGGGGGGTGGAGATACGCAGTATTTT; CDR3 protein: CASSSQGGGDTQYF
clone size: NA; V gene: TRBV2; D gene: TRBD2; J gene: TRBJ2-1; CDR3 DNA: TGTGCCAGCAGTGAGTGGGGGACTAGCAATAATGAGCAGTTCTTC; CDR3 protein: CASSEWGTSNNEQFF
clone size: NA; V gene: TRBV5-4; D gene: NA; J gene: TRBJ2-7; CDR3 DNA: TGTGCCAGCAGCTTGGAGGGGACATCCTACGAGCAGTACTTC; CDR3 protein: CASSLEGTSYEQYF
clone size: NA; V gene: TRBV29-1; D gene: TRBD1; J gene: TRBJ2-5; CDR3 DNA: TGCAGCTTAGGACAGGGGGAGACCCAGTACTTC; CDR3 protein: CSLGQGETQYF
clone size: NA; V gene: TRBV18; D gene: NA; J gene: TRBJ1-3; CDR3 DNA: TGTGCCAGCTCACCGGCCGGGAACTCTGGAAACACCATATATTTT; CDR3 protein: CASSPAGNSGNTIYF
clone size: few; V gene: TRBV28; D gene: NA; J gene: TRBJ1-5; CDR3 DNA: TGTGCCAGTACTAGCTCTTTAGGGCGCAATCAGCCCCAGCATTTT; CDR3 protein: CASTSSLGRNQPQHF
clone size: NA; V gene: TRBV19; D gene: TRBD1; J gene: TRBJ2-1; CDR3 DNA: TGTGCCAGTAGTATAATTGGGGACAGGGAGGATGAGCAGTTCTTC; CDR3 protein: CASSIIGDREDEQFF
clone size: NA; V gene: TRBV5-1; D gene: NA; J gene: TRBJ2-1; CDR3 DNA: TGCGCCAGCAGCTTGGATAGCTCCTACAATGAGCAGTTCTTC; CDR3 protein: CASSLDSSYNEQFF
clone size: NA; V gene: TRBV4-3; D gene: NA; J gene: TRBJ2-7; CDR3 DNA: TGCGCCAGCAGCCAAGTCTCCACAGCGGAAGGGCAGTACTTC; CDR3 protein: CASSQVSTAEGQYF
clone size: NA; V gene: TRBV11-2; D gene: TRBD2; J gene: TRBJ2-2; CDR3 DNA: TGTGCCAGCAGCATCCTTACTAGCGGGAGGCCCGGGGAGCTGTTTTTT; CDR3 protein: CASSILTSGRPGELFF
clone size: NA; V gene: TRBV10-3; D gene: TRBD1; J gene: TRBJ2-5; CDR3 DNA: TGTGCCATCAGCCCGCTTCTCCTCCAGGGGGCTTTACAAGAGACCCAGTACTTC; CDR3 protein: CAISPLLLQGALQETQYF
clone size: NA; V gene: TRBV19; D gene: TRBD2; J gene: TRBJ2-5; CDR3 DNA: TGTGCCAGTAGATCCGGGACTAGCGGGAGTAGGGAGACCCAGTACTTC; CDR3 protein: CASRSGTSGSRETQYF
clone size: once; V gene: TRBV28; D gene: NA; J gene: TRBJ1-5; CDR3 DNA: TGTGCCAGCAAAGCAGGCGCTACTGCCGGAAATCAGCCCCAGCATTTT; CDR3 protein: CASKAGATAGNQPQHF
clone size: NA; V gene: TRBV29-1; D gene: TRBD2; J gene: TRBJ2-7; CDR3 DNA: TGCAGCGTTGAACGAGCGGGAGGATCCTACGAGCAGTACTTC; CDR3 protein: CSVERAGGSYEQYF
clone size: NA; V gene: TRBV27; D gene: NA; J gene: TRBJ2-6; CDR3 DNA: TGTGCCAGCACCACATCTGGGGCCAACGTCCTGACTTTC; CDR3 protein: CASTTSGANVLTF
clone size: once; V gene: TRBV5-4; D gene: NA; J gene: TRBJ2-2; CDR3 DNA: TGTGCCAGCAGCTTTGTAGGGGGAAGGGAGCTGTTTTTT; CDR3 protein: CASSFVGGRELFF
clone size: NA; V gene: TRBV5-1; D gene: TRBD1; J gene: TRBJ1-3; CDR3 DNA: TGCGCCAGCAGCGCTCAACCGGGACAGGGGTCTGGAAACACCATATATTTT; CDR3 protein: CASSAQPGQGSGNTIYF
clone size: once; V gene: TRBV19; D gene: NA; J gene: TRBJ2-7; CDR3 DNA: TGTGCCAGTAGCCCCCAGGACTCCGTTACCTACGAGCAGTACTTC; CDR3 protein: CASSPQDSVTYEQYF
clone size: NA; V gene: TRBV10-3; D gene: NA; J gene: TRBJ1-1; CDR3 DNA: TGTGCCATCAGTACAGGGTTGAACACTGAAGCTTTCTTT; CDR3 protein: CAISTGLNTEAFF
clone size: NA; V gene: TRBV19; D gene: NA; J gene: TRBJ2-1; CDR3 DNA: TGTGCCAGTAGCCCTGACAGGTGGAATGAGCAGTTCTTC; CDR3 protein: CASSPDRWNEQFF
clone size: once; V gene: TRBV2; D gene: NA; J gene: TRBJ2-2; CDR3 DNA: TGTGCCAGCAGTGTTCATCCGAGTAGGGAGCTGTTTTTT; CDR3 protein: CASSVHPSRELFF
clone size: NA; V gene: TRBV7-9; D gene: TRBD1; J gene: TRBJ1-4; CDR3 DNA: TGTGCCAGCAGCACAGGGGACAAGTTTGGAGAAAAACTGTTTTTT; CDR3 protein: CASSTGDKFGEKLFF
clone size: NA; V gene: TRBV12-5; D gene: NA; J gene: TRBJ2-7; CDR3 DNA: TGTGCTAGTGGTTTGGCGCGGGAAAGGCGGGGTAAGCAGTACTTC; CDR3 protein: CASGLARERRGKQYF
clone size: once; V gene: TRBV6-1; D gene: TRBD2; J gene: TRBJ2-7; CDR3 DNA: TGTGCCAGCAGTGATAAACGGGAGGGACTCTACGAGCAGTACTTC; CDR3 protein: CASSDKREGLYEQYF
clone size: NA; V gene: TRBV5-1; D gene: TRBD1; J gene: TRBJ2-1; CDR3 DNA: TGCGCCAGCAGCTTGGGGGACAGGGGGCGAGGTGAGCAGTTCTTC; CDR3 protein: CASSLGDRGRGEQFF
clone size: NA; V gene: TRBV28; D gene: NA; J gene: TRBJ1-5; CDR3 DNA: TGTGCCAGCAGTCCCCTCTCAGGGCGTAATCAGCCCCAGCATTTT; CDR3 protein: CASSPLSGRNQPQHF
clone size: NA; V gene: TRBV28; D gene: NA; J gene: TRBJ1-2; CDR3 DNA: TGTGCCAGCAGTTCGGACAGACATGGCTACACCTTC; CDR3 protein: CASSSDRHGYTF
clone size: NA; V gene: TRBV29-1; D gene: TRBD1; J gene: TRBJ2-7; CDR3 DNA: TGCAGCGTTGAAGGGAACTCAGGGGGCGAAAGCTACGAGCAGTACTTC; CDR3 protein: CSVEGNSGGESYEQYF
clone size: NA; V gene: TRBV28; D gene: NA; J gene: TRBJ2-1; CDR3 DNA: TGTGCCAGCAGCTTGGAGTACTACAATGAGCAGTTCTTC; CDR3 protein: CASSLEYYNEQFF
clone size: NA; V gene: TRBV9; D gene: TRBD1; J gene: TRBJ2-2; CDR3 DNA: TGTGCCAGCAGCGTAGAGGGACAGGGAACCGGGGAGCTGTTTTTT; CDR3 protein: CASSVEGQGTGELFF
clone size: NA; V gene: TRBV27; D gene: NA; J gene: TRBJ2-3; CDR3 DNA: TGTGCCAGCAGTCCTAGGTCGGGGTTCAGCGATACGCAGTATTTT; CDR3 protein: CASSPRSGFSDTQYF
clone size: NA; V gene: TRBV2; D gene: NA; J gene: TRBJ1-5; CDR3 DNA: TGTGCCAGCAGTGACACGGGGATTAGCAATCAGCCCCAGCATTTT; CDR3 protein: CASSDTGISNQPQHF